Presented here are 22 T cell receptor beta chains from one specimen sequenced in a study of blood T cell repertoires in COVID-19. The protocol was immunoSEQ multiplex PCR, while the TCRdb copy is restricted to in-frame clones and leaves out a portion. The table lists some 320,000 clones, approximately 81% of them singletons. Sequencing was performed on PBMCs or T cells enriched from blood (not recorded which). Every receptor here comes from a woman aged 30 to 39 who had been exposed to COVID-19.

J is TRBJ1-5 and V is TRBV7-2, with unresolved D. Germline CDR1 reads SGHTA; CDR2 reads FQGNSA. V lost 2 bases and J lost 3, with 8 bases in between. This CDR3 is built from 14 residues. The CDR3 DNA is TGTGCCAGCAGCTTATGGCAGTCCAATCAGCCCCAGCATTTT. Translated, it gives CASSLWQSNQPQHF.

The chain couples TRBV7-9 to TRBJ2-2, with unresolved D. This CDR3 spans 14 amino acids. Per germline, CDR1 SEHNR and CDR2 FQNEAQ (reference sequence). Trimming shortened V by 1 base and J by 4 bases, and 7 bases separated the two germline ends. CDR3 region: CASSLVQSTGELFF. CDR3 in DNA: TGTGCCAGCAGCTTAGTTCAATCCACCGGGGAGCTGTTTTTT.

This chain joins TRBV6-5 and TRBJ2-1; possibly TRBD2 for D (5 bases). Germline V gene lookup returns CDR1 MNHEY and CDR2 SVGAGI. V gave up 0 bases and J gave up 9 bases, with 15 bases separating them. The CDR3 sequence is 15 residues long. The CDR3 protein is CASSYSRVVMGEQFF. In nucleotides, the CDR3 is TGTGCCAGCAGTTACTCGAGGGTAGTAATGGGTGAGCAGTTCTTC.

The rearrangement joins TRBV30 to TRBJ2-1; 7 nucleotides line up with TRBD2. CDR3 size: 14 residues. The junction had 12 bases not matched to a gene; V was cut back by 7 bases and J by 6 bases. From germline, CDR1 is GTSNPN and CDR2 SVGIG (reference sequence). CDR3: CASTPGGGLNEQFF. The CDR3 DNA follows: TGTGCCTCTACCCCGGGAGGTGGGCTCAATGAGCAGTTCTTC.

This clone came up a few times. This same CDR3 is encoded by further DNA sequences in the sample. The rearrangement uses TRBV30 and TRBJ1-5; a possible D gene is TRBD1 (5 bases). Germline CDR1 reads GTSNPN; CDR2 reads SVGIG (reference sequence). V shed 0 bases and J shed 4 bases, with 7 bases lying between them. This CDR3 comprises 13 residues. The CDR3, as DNA: TGTGCCTGGAGTGTACGGGGGAATCAGCCCCAGCATTTT. Encoded protein: CAWSVRGNQPQHF.

The rearrangement links TRBV9 to TRBJ1-6; TRBD1 matches 9 bases. The V and J ends lost 3 bases and 8 bases, in that order; junction bases with no gene match: 6. The CDR3 sequence is 15 residues long. Germline CDR1 is SGDLS and CDR2 is YYNGEE. The CDR3 reads CASSATGGSDSPLHF. The CDR3 DNA is TGTGCCAGCAGCGCAACAGGGGGCTCCGATTCACCCCTCCACTTT.

The J gene is TRBJ2-2, the V gene TRBV28; 8 bases map to TRBD2. Germline CDR1 reads MDHEN; CDR2 reads SYDVKM. Losses at the gene ends were 6 bases for V and 7 bases for J; bases not matched to a gene: 7. The CDR3 has 14 residues. CDR3: CASSIGGASGELFF. CDR3 sequence (DNA): TGTGCCAGCAGCATCGGGGGGGCCAGCGGGGAGCTGTTTTTT.

J is TRBJ1-1 and V is TRBV7-2, with 9 bases identical to TRBD1. V shed 3 bases and J 11 bases; nucleotides not matched to a gene: 10. This CDR3 has 14 residues. Looked up from germline, CDR1 is SGHTA and CDR2 is FQGNSA. The chain's CDR3 is CASSLDRGGGSAFF. The CDR3 DNA follows: TGTGCCAGCAGCTTGGACAGGGGAGGGGGTAGTGCTTTCTTT.

J is TRBJ1-6 and V is TRBV9; the match to TRBD1 covers 9 bases. V shed 4 bases, J shed 7 bases, and the junction held 6 bases outside the gene matches. The germline gives CDR1 SGDLS, CDR2 YYNGEE. CDR3 length equals 15 residues. The CDR3 DNA follows: TGTGCCAGCAGCTCACGACAGGGGGACAATTCACCCCTCCACTTT. Its protein is CASSSRQGDNSPLHF.

This chain connects TRBV5-4 to TRBJ2-5; perhaps TRBD1 as D (6 bases). Germline lookup yields CDR1 SGHNT and CDR2 YYREEE (reference sequence). The CDR3 runs to 13 residues. V was clipped by 4 bases and J by 2 bases, with 9 bases between them. The CDR3 DNA sequence: TGTGCCAGCAGCGATGGACAGCAAGAGACCCAGTACTTC. This encodes CASSDGQQETQYF.

The chain links TRBV5-1 to TRBJ2-2, with 7 bases that match TRBD2. V was clipped by 1 base and J by 4 bases; unmatched bases: 10. CDR3 length: 17 residues. Per germline, CDR1 SGHRS and CDR2 YFSETQ. CDR3 sequence: CASSLQVRASGTGELFF. The CDR3 bases are TGCGCCAGCAGCTTGCAAGTGAGGGCTAGCGGCACCGGGGAGCTGTTTTTT.

The chain couples TRBV23-1 to TRBJ1-2, with 9 bases matching TRBD1. TRBV23-1 is classed as an ORF, of uncertain function. CDR3 size: 19 residues. V shed 2 bases and J 1 base; nucleotides not matched to a gene: 14. CDR3: CASSQQTGGWILINYGYTF. In DNA form, the CDR3 reads TGCGCCAGCAGTCAACAAACAGGGGGCTGGATACTAATTAACTATGGCTACACCTTC.

The V and J genes are TRBV19 and TRBJ1-2; D is unresolved. In germline, CDR1 is LNHDA, CDR2 SQIVND (reference sequence). The V end was cut by 8 bases, the J end by 3 bases, with 13 bases between. The CDR3 extends over 13 amino acids. CDR3 protein: CASSPVADYGYTF. In nucleotides, the CDR3 is TGTGCCAGTTCCCCCGTGGCAGACTATGGCTACACCTTC.

This clone was seen at least ten times. The chain recombines TRBV24-1 with TRBJ2-7; a possible D gene is TRBD1 (5 bases). CDR3 length equals 13 residues. Germline V gene sequence: CDR1 KGHDR, CDR2 SFDVKD. The germline V and J ends were trimmed by 4 bases and 7 bases, with 13 bases remaining between them. As DNA, the CDR3 is TGTGCCACCAGTGAGTCAGGGTACTGGGAGCAGTACTTC. It is translated as CATSESGYWEQYF.

The V gene is TRBV7-2, the J gene TRBJ2-7, with D perhaps TRBD2 (6 bases). The CDR3 totals 13 residues. CDR1 is SGHTA and CDR2 is FQGNSA in the germline V gene. Trimming left V 2 bases short and J 5 bases short, with 10 bases between. DNA for the CDR3: TGTGCCAGCAGCTTACGGTGGGGGGACGAGCAGTACTTC. This encodes CASSLRWGDEQYF. Based on the CDR3 plus reference TRBV7-2 and TRBJ2-7, the full variable domain is GAGVSQSPSNKVTEKGKDVELRCDPISGHTALYWYRQSLGQGLEFLIYFQGNSAPDKSGLPSDRFSAERTGGSVSTLTIQRTQQEDSAVYLCASSLRWGDEQYFGPGTRLTVT.

In this sample, this clone turned up once. This CDR3 reads CASSRTAPGTGELFF. The CDR3, as DNA: TGTGCCAGCAGCAGGACAGCCCCGGGGACCGGGGAGCTGTTTTTT. The chain carries TRBV11-3 and TRBJ2-2, with a tentative D call TRBD1 (6 bases). CDR3 length: 15 amino acids. The germline V gene has CDR1 SGHNT and CDR2 YENEEA. V was cut by 5 bases and J by 5 bases, with 15 bases left in between.

The chain is built from TRBV2 and TRBJ1-1; 7 bases match TRBD1. The CDR3 has 17 residues. V gave up 2 bases and J gave up 0 bases; unmatched junction bases: 9. CDR1 SNHLY and CDR2 FYNNEI come from the germline V gene. CDR3 amino acids: CASSEPSGQTVNTEAFF. CDR3 in DNA: TGTGCCAGCAGTGAACCCTCGGGACAGACAGTGAACACTGAAGCTTTCTTT.

In DNA, the CDR3 is TGTGCCAGCAGCGTAGAATGGCGGTTCAATGAGCAGTTCTTC. Its protein is CASSVEWRFNEQFF. V usage is TRBV9 and J usage is TRBJ2-1; D unclear. The V gene lost 0 bases and the J gene lost 6 bases, with 10 bases spanning the gap. CDR1 is SGDLS, CDR2 YYNGEE, per germline. The CDR3 consists of 14 residues.

This sequence joins TRBV19 and TRBJ2-7, with TRBD1 matching 7 bases. Looked up from germline, CDR1 is LNHDA and CDR2 is SQIVND (reference sequence). Trimming cost V 4 bases and J 5 bases; bases outside gene matches: 2. This CDR3 is 12 amino acids long. The CDR3: CASSSTGDEQYF. In DNA form, the CDR3 reads TGTGCCAGTAGTAGCACAGGGGACGAGCAGTACTTC.

The chain carries TRBV7-2 and TRBJ2-5; 9 nucleotides agree with TRBD2. With V trimmed by 5 bases and J by 3 bases, 7 bases remained unmatched. Germline lookup yields CDR1 SGHTA and CDR2 FQGNSA. The CDR3 is 15 residues long. CDR3 DNA sequence: TGTGCCAGCAGCGGAGTAGCGGGAGTAAAAGAGACCCAGTACTTC. This codes for CASSGVAGVKETQYF. The variable domain in full, with the rest retrieved from reference TRBV7-2 and TRBJ2-5, is GAGVSQSPSNKVTEKGKDVELRCDPISGHTALYWYRQSLGQGLEFLIYFQGNSAPDKSGLPSDRFSAERTGGSVSTLTIQRTQQEDSAVYLCASSGVAGVKETQYFGPGTRLLVL.

This chain links TRBV3-1 (or the pseudogene TRBV3-2) with TRBJ2-6, with 8 nucleotides matching TRBD2. Per the germline V gene, CDR1 is LGHDT and CDR2 is YNNKEL (reference sequence). The CDR3 is 19 residues long. With 0 bases clipped from V and 0 bases from J, the junction kept 7 bases outside the gene matches. The CDR3 coding sequence is TGTGCCAGCAGCCAAGAAAAACTAGCGGACTTCTCTGGGGCCAACGTCCTGACTTTC. Encoded protein: CASSQEKLADFSGANVLTF.

This chain links TRBV10-1 with TRBJ2-3; 13 nucleotides align to TRBD2. The CDR3 length is 16 residues. From germline, CDR1 is WNHNN and CDR2 SYGVQD (reference sequence). Trimming at V came to 6 bases and at J to 4 bases, leaving 7 bases not matched to a gene. CDR3 sequence reads: CASSALAGGSADTQYF. Here the CDR3 DNA reads TGCGCCAGCAGCGCACTAGCGGGAGGGAGCGCAGATACGCAGTATTTT.